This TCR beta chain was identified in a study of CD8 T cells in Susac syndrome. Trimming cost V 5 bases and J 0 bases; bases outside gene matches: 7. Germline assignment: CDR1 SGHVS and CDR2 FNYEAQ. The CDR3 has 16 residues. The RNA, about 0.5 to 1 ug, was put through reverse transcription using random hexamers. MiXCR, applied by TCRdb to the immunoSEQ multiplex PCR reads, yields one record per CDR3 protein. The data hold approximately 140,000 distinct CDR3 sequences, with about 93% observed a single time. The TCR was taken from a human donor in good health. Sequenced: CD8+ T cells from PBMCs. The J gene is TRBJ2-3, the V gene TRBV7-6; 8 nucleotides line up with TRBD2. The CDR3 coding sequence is TGTGCCAGCAGCCAGTCGGGACTAGTGAGCACAGATACGCAGTATTTT. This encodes CASSQSGLVSTDTQYF.